The 18 T cell receptor beta chains below all came from one sample that was sequenced in a study of blood T cell repertoires in COVID-19. Assay used: immunoSEQ multiplex PCR; TCRdb lists only in-frame clones, some missing. The table includes roughly 390,000 clones, less than 85% detected once. Specimen: peripheral blood. These receptors all stem from a woman aged 18-29 years with acute or convalescent COVID-19.

The V and J genes are TRBV28 and TRBJ2-1, with 12 positions matching TRBD2. CDR1 is MDHEN, CDR2 SYDVKM, per germline. The CDR3 sequence is 16 residues long. J was trimmed by 7 bases and V by 4 bases; bases with no gene match: 8. CDR3 coding DNA: TGTGCCAGCAGTTCGACTAGCGGGAGAGATGGTAATGAGCAGTTCTTC. Translating it yields CASSSTSGRDGNEQFF.

This clone has just a few counts. The chain recombines TRBV28 with TRBJ1-2, with TRBD1 matching 8 bases. Per the germline V gene, CDR1 is MDHEN and CDR2 is SYDVKM. This CDR3 is built from 16 residues. J was trimmed by 1 base and V by 6 bases; bases with no gene match: 10. CDR3 sequence: CASSSPGQAYNYGYTF. The CDR3 DNA reads TGTGCCAGCAGCAGCCCGGGACAGGCCTATAACTATGGCTACACCTTC.

In its sample, this clone was seen many times. The V and J genes are TRBV12-3 or TRBV12-4 and TRBJ1-2, with TRBD1 identical over 7 bases. With V trimmed by 6 bases and J by 7 bases, 8 bases remained unmatched. The CDR3 consists of 13 residues. The CDR3 DNA reads TGTGCCAGCAGCCTAGGGGGACAGCTTGGCTACACCTTC. It codes for CASSLGGQLGYTF.

The chain recombines TRBV7-9 with TRBJ1-1; perhaps TRBD1 as D (5 bases). Per germline, CDR1 SEHNR and CDR2 FQNEAQ (reference sequence). Trimming took off 5 bases at V and 7 bases at J, with 14 bases between the two ends. The length of the CDR3 is 13 residues. The CDR3 nucleotides are TGTGCCAGCAGCCGACGGGGGGTGGTTGAAGCTTTCTTT. It is translated as CASSRRGVVEAFF.

The chain uses TRBV15 and TRBJ2-3; unclear D gene. The CDR3 has 15 amino acids. V was clipped by 0 bases and J by 0 bases, with 7 bases between them. The germline gives CDR1 LNHNV, CDR2 YYDKDF (reference sequence). The CDR3 here is CATSRERISTDTQYF. DNA of the CDR3: TGTGCCACCAGCAGAGAGCGGATTAGCACAGATACGCAGTATTTT.

This chain connects TRBV14 to TRBJ2-5, with D possibly TRBD1 on 6 matching bases. Germline V gene data show CDR1 as SGHDN and CDR2 as FVKESK. There are 16 residues in the CDR3. The V and J ends lost 1 base and 5 bases respectively, with 17 bases between them. The CDR3 nucleotides are TGTGCCAGCAGCCAAGCGAACCAGAGGGGGTCCGAGACCCAGTACTTC. Its translation: CASSQANQRGSETQYF.

This clone was counted only a few times. This chain joins TRBV7-7 and TRBJ2-1; perhaps TRBD2 as D (6 bases). Trimming shortened V by 1 base and J by 5 bases, and 12 bases separated the two germline ends. CDR3 size: 15 residues. Germline V lookup: CDR1 SSHAT, CDR2 FNYEAQ (reference sequence). CDR3 amino acids: CASSLGASANNEQFF. In DNA form, the CDR3 reads TGTGCCAGCAGCTTAGGGGCTAGCGCGAACAATGAGCAGTTCTTC. The full variable domain, its missing parts supplied by reference TRBV7-7 and TRBJ2-1, is GAGVSQSPRYKVTKRGQDVTLRCDPISSHATLYWYQQALGQGPEFLTYFNYEAQPDKSGLPSDRFSAERPEGSISTLTIQRTEQRDSAMYRCASSLGASANNEQFFGPGTRLTVL.

The V call is TRBV30, the J call TRBJ2-5; D perhaps matches TRBD1 (6 bases). Germline V gene lookup returns CDR1 GTSNPN and CDR2 SVGIG (reference sequence). This CDR3 comprises 12 residues. V was shortened by 3 bases and J by 4 bases, with 9 bases between the two germline ends. In nucleotides, the CDR3 is TGTGCCTGGAGGGGGGCGGGAGAGACCCAGTACTTC. Its protein product is CAWRGAGETQYF.

The chain carries TRBV7-3 and TRBJ1-1; D is undetermined. The CDR3 has 14 residues. Germline loops: CDR1 SGHTA, CDR2 FQGTGA. V lost 1 base and J 1 base, leaving 7 bases between the germline ends. CDR3 sequence reads: CASSLMGENTEAFF. DNA for the CDR3: TGTGCCAGCAGCTTAATGGGAGAGAACACTGAAGCTTTCTTT.

The J gene is TRBJ1-1, the V gene TRBV6-5; maybe TRBD1 (6 bases). Germline assignment: CDR1 MNHEY and CDR2 SVGAGI. The V end lost 10 bases, the J end lost 1 base, and 19 bases lay between the germline ends. This CDR3 is 15 amino acids long. The DNA of the CDR3 is TGTGCCATCATACCGAACAGGGCCGCGAACACTGAAGCTTTCTTT. Protein sequence: CAIIPNRAANTEAFF.

This chain connects TRBV7-3 to TRBJ2-5, with 7 bases matching TRBD1. The junction had 8 bases not matched to a gene; V was cut back by 5 bases and J by 2 bases. The length of the CDR3 is 15 residues. Germline CDR1 reads SGHTA; CDR2 reads FQGTGA. DNA of the CDR3: TGTGCCAGCAGCAAAGGGGGCAGAGAACAAGAGACCCAGTACTTC. Its translation is CASSKGGREQETQYF.

The chain combines TRBV2 with TRBJ1-6; D perhaps matches TRBD1 (5 bases). V was cut by 8 bases and J by 17 bases, with 25 bases left in between. CDR3 size: 14 residues. Germline CDR1 and CDR2: SNHLY and FYNNEI. The CDR3 loop reads CASGTGTGSGSVHF. CDR3 DNA: TGTGCCAGCGGTACCGGGACTGGGTCAGGTTCCGTCCACTTT.

This rearrangement joins TRBV27 to TRBJ2-7; TRBD1 matches at 8 bases. The CDR3 is made up of 15 amino acids. Per the germline V gene, CDR1 is MNHEY and CDR2 is SMNVEV (reference sequence). The V and J ends lost 3 bases and 1 base, in that order; junction bases with no gene match: 5. This chain's CDR3 is CASSFAGGYSYEQYF. In DNA form, the CDR3 reads TGTGCCAGCAGTTTTGCAGGGGGCTATTCCTACGAGCAGTACTTC.

The chain recombines TRBV18 with TRBJ1-2; D is perhaps TRBD1 (6 bases). The germline V gene encodes CDR1 KGHSH and CDR2 LQKENI. Trimming cost V 5 bases and J 8 bases, with 12 bases left between them. CDR3 size: 12 residues. The CDR3 protein is CASSAGEGGYTF. In nucleotides, the CDR3 is TGTGCCAGCTCAGCAGGGGAAGGGGGCTACACCTTC.

The chain recombines TRBV6-5 with TRBJ2-3; D may be TRBD2 (6 bases). V shed 0 bases and J shed 11 bases, with 9 bases lying between them. Germline assignment: CDR1 MNHEY and CDR2 SVGAGI. The CDR3 sequence is 12 residues long. The CDR3 region has the DNA TGTGCCAGCAGTTACTCGGTGGGAGGGCAGTATTTT. This sequence encodes CASSYSVGGQYF.

The J gene is TRBJ2-1, the V gene TRBV5-1; 8 bases map to TRBD2. With 0 bases clipped from V and 8 bases from J, the junction kept 4 bases outside the gene matches. CDR1 is SGHRS and CDR2 is YFSETQ in the germline V gene. The CDR3 length is 14 residues. The CDR3 coding sequence is TGCGCCAGCAGCTTGGATAGCGGGAAGTATGAGCAGTTCTTC. Translation: CASSLDSGKYEQFF.

This chain links TRBV19 with TRBJ2-7, with 8 nucleotides matching TRBD1. Germline V CDR1 and CDR2: LNHDA, SQIVND (reference sequence). V shed 0 bases and J 3 bases; nucleotides not matched to a gene: 4. The CDR3 has 15 residues. The CDR3 protein is CASSIETGTGYEQYF. CDR3 sequence (DNA): TGTGCCAGTAGTATAGAGACGGGGACAGGCTACGAGCAGTACTTC. Full variable domain (rest looked up from reference TRBV19 and TRBJ2-7): DGGITQSPKYLFRKEGQNVTLSCEQNLNHDAMYWYRQDPGQGLRLIYYSQIVNDFQKGDIAEGYSVSREKKESFPLTVTSAQKNPTAFYLCASSIETGTGYEQYFGPGTRLTVT.

This clone showed up just a few times. Within the sample, other DNA sequences also encode this same CDR3. This rearrangement joins TRBV5-1 to TRBJ2-7; D might be TRBD1 (5 bases). This CDR3 contains 14 residues. The V and J ends lost 0 bases and 2 bases respectively, with 9 bases between them. Germline-derived CDR1 and CDR2 are SGHRS and YFSETQ. DNA of the CDR3: TGCGCCAGCAGCTTGGTTGGACAAACCTACGAGCAGTACTTC. Protein: CASSLVGQTYEQYF. Looking up the rest from reference TRBV5-1 and TRBJ2-7 gives the full variable domain: KAGVTQTPRYLIKTRGQQVTLSCSPISGHRSVSWYQQTPGQGLQFLFEYFSETQRNKGNFPGRFSGRQFSNSRSEMNVSTLELGDSALYLCASSLVGQTYEQYFGPGTRLTVT.